The entry below gives a single T cell receptor (beta chain) sequence along with its context. The target antigen is unknown. The data belong to a study of shared clonotypes between healthy human individuals. Study results and limitations: The authors expected sequencing depth to affect clonotype sharing among donors.

TCRdb's table, derived via immunoSEQ multiplex PCR, lists solely in-frame clones and lacks some. The data hold millions of clones, with about 92% observed a single time. Trimming removed 0 bases from V and 0 bases from J, with 10 bases in between. Germline V gives CDR1 SQVTM, CDR2 ANQGSEA. This CDR3 is 15 amino acids long. The TCR sequence derives from a man aged 18 to 30 in good health. This chain connects TRBV29-1 to TRBJ2-3, with unresolved D. Sequences were obtained from naive CD4+ T cells sorted from blood. Subset here: CD45RA+ positively selected. The CDR3, as DNA: TGCAGCGTTGAAGAACCGGGCCCTAGCACAGATACGCAGTATTTT. This codes for CSVEEPGPSTDTQYF.